This is a list of T cell receptor beta chains from one sample in a study of blood T cell repertoires in COVID-19. Clones were read by immunoSEQ multiplex PCR, and TCRdb kept only the in-frame ones, dropping some. The profile shows over 85,000 clones, about 80% of them singletons. Sequencing used peripheral blood. The receptors originated from a woman of 80 years or more with acute or convalescent COVID-19. Each CDR3 is given with its conserved first and last residue. D genes are given only for firm matches. Only some rows state a clone size, as once, few, many or a class for expanded clones.

clone_size	j_call	d_call	v_call	cdr3_nt	cdr3_aa
-	TRBJ2-7	-	TRBV21-1	TGTGCCAGCAGCAAAGCAGGCAGGATGCCCTACGAGCAGTACTTC	CASSKAGRMPYEQYF
-	TRBJ2-7	TRBD2	TRBV29-1	TGCAGCGTTAGGCGGGAGCAAGAGCAGTACTTC	CSVRREQEQYF
-	TRBJ1-2	-	TRBV4-2	TGTGCCAGCAGCCAAGAAAGGAGGGATGGCTACACCTTC	CASSQERRDGYTF
few	TRBJ2-3	-	TRBV6-4	TGTGCCAGCAGCGAGTTGGCGGGGTCCGCAGATACGCAGTATTTT	CASSELAGSADTQYF
-	TRBJ1-2	-	TRBV10-3	TGTGCCATCAGTGTTGGAGGGTCGGGTGGCTACACCTTC	CAISVGGSGGYTF
-	TRBJ1-1	-	TRBV6-5	TGTGCCAGCTGGGCCTACTTGAACACTGAAGCTTTCTTT	CASWAYLNTEAFF
-	TRBJ2-7	-	TRBV4-3	TGCGCCAGCAGCCAAGAAAGGCGGGGCGGTTACGAGCAGTACTTC	CASSQERRGGYEQYF
-	TRBJ2-3	-	TRBV9	TGTGCCAGCAGCGTAGCCTCGTGGCGCACAGATACGCAGTATTTT	CASSVASWRTDTQYF
-	TRBJ2-3	TRBD2	TRBV7-2	TGTGCCAGCTTACTAGCGGAGAGCACAGATACGCAGTATTTT	CASLLAESTDTQYF
once	TRBJ1-3	-	TRBV18	TGTGCCAGCTCACCTTCCACGGGGTTCTCTGGAAACACCATATATTTT	CASSPSTGFSGNTIYF
-	TRBJ1-3	-	TRBV18	TGTGCCAGCTCACCACAAAGGGACGGGGGCTCTGGAAACACCATATATTTT	CASSPQRDGGSGNTIYF
-	TRBJ2-1	-	TRBV11-2	TGTGCCAGCAGCTTGAGGCAAGTAGTCGATGAGCAGTTCTTC	CASSLRQVVDEQFF
-	TRBJ1-1	-	TRBV5-1	TGCGCCAGCAGCCCTCCCTCGGGGTTGACTGAAGCTTTCTTT	CASSPPSGLTEAFF